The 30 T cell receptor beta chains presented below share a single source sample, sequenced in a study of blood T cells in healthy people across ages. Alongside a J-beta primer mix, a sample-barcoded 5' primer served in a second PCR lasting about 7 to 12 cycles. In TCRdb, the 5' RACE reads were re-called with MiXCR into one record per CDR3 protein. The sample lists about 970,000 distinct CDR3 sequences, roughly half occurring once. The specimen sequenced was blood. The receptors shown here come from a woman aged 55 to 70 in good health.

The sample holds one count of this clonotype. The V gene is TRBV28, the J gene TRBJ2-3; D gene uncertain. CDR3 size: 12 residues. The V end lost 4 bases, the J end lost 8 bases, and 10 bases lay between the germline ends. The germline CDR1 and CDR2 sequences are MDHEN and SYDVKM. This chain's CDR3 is CASSWPSGTQYF. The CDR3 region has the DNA TGTGCCAGCAGTTGGCCCTCCGGTACGCAGTATTTT. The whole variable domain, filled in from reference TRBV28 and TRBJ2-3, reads DVKVTQSSRYLVKRTGEKVFLECVQDMDHENMFWYRQDPGLGLRLIYFSYDVKMKEKGDIPEGYSVSREKKERFSLILESASTNQTSMYLCASSWPSGTQYFGPGTRLTVL.

This CDR3 is CAISGLSSYEQYF. The CDR3 DNA follows: TGTGCCATCAGTGGACTTAGCTCCTACGAGCAGTACTTC. The genes are TRBV10-3 and TRBJ2-7; D remains unclear. V was pared by 4 bases and J by 0 bases, with 7 bases between. Germline-derived CDR1 and CDR2 are ENHRY and SYGVKD. The CDR3 has 13 residues.

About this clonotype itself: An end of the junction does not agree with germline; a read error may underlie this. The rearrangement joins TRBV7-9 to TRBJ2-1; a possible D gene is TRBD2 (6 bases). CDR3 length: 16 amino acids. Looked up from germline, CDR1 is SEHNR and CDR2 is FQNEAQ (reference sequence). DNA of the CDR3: TGTGCCAGCAGGACCTCAGGGAGAACTAGCAGGGATGAGCGGTTCTTC. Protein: CASRTSGRTSRDERFF.

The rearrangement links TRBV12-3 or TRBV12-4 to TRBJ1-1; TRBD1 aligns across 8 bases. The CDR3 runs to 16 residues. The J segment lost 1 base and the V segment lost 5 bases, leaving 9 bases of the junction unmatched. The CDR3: CASSTYSGGANTEAFF. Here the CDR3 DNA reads TGTGCCAGCAGTACTTATTCAGGGGGCGCGAACACTGAAGCTTTCTTT.

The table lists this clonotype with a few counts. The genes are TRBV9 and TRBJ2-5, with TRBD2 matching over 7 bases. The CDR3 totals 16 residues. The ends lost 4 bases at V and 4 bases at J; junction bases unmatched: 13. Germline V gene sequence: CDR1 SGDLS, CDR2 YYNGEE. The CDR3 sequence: CASSPIAGSSAETQYF. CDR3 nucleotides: TGTGCCAGCAGCCCCATAGCGGGCTCATCTGCAGAGACCCAGTACTTC. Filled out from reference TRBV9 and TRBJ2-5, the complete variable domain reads DSGVTQTPKHLITATGQRVTLRCSPRSGDLSVYWYQQSLDQGLQFLIQYYNGEERAKGNILERFSAQQFPDLHSELNLSSLELGDSALYFCASSPIAGSSAETQYFGPGTRLLVL.

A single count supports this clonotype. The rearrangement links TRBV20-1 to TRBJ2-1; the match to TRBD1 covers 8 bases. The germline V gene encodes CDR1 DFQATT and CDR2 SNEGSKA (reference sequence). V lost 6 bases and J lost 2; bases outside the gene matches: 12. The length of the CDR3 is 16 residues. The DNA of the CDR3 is TGCAGTGCGACCGCCCCAGACAGGGGTACCTACAATGAGCAGTTCTTC. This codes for CSATAPDRGTYNEQFF.

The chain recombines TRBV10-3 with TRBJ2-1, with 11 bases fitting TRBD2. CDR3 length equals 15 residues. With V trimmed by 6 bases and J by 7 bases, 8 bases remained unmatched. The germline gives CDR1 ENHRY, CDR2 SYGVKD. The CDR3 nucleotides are TGTGCCATCAGATCACTAGCGGGAGTAAGGAATGAGCAGTTCTTC. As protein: CAIRSLAGVRNEQFF.

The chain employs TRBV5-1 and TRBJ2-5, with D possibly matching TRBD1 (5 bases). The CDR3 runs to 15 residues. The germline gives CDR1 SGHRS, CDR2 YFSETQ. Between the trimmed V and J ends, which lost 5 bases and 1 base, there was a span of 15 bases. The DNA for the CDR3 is TGCGCCAGCAGACGACAGCCGGCGAGCCAAGAGACCCAGTACTTC. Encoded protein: CASRRQPASQETQYF.

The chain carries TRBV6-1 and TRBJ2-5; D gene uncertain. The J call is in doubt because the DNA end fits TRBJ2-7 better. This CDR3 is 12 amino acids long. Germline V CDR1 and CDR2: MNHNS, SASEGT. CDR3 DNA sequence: TGTGCCAGCAGTGAATTGGGGTCCGAGCAGTACTTC. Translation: CASSELGSEQYF.

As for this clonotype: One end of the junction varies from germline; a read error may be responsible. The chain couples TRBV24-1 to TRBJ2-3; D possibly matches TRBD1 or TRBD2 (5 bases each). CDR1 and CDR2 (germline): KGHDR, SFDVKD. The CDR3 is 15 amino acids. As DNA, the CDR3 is TGTGCCACCAGTGACCCCCTCCAGGGACCAGAGACGCAGTATTTT. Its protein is CATSDPLQGPETQYF.

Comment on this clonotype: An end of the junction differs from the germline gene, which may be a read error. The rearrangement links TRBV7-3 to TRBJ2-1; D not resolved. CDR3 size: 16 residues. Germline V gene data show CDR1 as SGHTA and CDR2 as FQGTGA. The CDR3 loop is CASSSKPASSNNEQFF. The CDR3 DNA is TGTGCCAGCAGCTCGAAGCCTGCAAGCTCCAACAATGAGCAGTTCTTC.

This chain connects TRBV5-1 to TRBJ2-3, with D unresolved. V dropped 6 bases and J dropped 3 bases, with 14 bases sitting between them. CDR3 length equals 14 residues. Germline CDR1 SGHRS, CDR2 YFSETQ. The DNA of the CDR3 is TGCGCCAGCAATCTCGCTCCAGGTACAGATACGCAGTATTTT. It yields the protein CASNLAPGTDTQYF. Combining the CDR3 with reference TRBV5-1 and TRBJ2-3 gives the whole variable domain KAGVTQTPRYLIKTRGQQVTLSCSPISGHRSVSWYQQTPGQGLQFLFEYFSETQRNKGNFPGRFSGRQFSNSRSEMNVSTLELGDSALYLCASNLAPGTDTQYFGPGTRLTVL.

DNA for the CDR3: TGTGCCACCAGCAGAGACCGACTAGTGGCCCACGAGCAGTACTTC. Its protein product is CATSRDRLVAHEQYF. This chain links TRBV15 with TRBJ2-4; D is perhaps TRBD2 (6 bases). The closer fit of TRBJ2-7 to the DNA end suggests the J call may be wrong. This CDR3 is 15 amino acids long. Germline CDR1 is LNHNV and CDR2 is YYDKDF (reference sequence).

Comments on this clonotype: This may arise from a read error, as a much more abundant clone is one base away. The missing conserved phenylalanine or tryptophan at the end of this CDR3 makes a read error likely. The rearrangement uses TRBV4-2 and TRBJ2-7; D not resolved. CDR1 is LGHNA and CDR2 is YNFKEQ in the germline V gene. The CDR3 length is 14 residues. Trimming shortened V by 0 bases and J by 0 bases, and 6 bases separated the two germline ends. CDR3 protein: CASSQDGASYEQYL. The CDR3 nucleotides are TGTGCCAGCAGCCAAGACGGAGCCTCCTACGAGCAGTACCTC.

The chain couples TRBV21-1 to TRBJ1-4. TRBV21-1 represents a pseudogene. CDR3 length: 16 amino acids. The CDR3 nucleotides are TGTGCCAGCAGCAGGTCGGCGGGGTCCGGTAATGAAAAACTGTTTTTT. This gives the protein CASSRSAGSGNEKLFF.

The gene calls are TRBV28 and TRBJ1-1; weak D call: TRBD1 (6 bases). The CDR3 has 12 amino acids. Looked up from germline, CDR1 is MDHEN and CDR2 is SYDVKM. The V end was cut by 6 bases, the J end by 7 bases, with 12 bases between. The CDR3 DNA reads TGTGCCAGCAGAACAGGGCAGGGTGAAGCTTTCTTT. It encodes CASRTGQGEAFF.

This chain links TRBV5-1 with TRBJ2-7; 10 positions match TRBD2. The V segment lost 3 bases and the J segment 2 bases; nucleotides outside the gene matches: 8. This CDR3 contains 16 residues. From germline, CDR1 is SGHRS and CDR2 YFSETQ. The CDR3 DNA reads TGCGCCAGCAGCTCCCGGACTAGCGGATCTACCTACGAGCAGTACTTC. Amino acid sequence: CASSSRTSGSTYEQYF.

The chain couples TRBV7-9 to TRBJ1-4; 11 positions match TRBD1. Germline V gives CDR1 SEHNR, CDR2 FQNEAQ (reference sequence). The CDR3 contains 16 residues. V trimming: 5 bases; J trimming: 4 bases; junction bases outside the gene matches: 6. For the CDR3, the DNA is TGTGCCAGCAGCAGAGGACAGGGGGCAGTTAATGAAAAACTGTTTTTT. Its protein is CASSRGQGAVNEKLFF.

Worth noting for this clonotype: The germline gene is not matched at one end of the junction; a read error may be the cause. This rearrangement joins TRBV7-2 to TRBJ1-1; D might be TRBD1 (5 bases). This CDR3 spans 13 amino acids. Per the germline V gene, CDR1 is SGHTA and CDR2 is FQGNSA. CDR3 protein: CASSWDGYTEVFF. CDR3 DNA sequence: TGTGCCAGCAGCTGGGACGGCTACACTGAAGTTTTCTTT.

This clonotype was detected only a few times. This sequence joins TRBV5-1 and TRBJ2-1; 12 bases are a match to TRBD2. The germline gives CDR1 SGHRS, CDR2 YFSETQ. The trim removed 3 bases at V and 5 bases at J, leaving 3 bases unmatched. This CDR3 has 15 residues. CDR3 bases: TGCGCCAGCAGCTGGACTAGCGGGGCAAACAATGAGCAGTTCTTC. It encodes CASSWTSGANNEQFF. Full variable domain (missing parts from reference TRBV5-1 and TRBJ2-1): KAGVTQTPRYLIKTRGQQVTLSCSPISGHRSVSWYQQTPGQGLQFLFEYFSETQRNKGNFPGRFSGRQFSNSRSEMNVSTLELGDSALYLCASSWTSGANNEQFFGPGTRLTVL.

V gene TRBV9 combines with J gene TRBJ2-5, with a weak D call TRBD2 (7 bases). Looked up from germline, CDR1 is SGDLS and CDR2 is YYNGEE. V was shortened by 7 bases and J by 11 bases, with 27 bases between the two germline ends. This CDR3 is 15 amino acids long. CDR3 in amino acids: CASSAGASSYNEQYF. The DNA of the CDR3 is TGTGCCAGCTCCGCGGGGGCTAGCTCCTACAATGAGCAGTACTTC.

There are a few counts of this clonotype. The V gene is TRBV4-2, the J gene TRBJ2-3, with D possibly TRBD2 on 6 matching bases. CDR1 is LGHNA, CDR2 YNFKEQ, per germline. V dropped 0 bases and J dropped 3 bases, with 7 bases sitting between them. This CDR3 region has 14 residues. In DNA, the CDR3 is TGTGCCAGCAGCCAAGAGGAGGGGACAGATACGCAGTATTTT. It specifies CASSQEEGTDTQYF.

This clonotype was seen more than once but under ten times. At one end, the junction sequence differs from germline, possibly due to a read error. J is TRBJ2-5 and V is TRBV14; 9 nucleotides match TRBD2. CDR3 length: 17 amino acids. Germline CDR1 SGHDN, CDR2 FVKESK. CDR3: CVSSQAKSSGIDWTQYF. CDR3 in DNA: TGTGTCAGCAGCCAAGCTAAGTCTAGCGGGATCGATTGGACCCAGTACTTC.

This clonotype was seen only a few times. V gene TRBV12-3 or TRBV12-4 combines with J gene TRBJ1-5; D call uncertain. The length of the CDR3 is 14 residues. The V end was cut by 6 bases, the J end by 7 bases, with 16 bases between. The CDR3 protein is CASSPIWRRQPQHF. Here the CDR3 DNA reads TGTGCCAGCAGCCCAATATGGAGGCGGCAGCCCCAGCATTTT.

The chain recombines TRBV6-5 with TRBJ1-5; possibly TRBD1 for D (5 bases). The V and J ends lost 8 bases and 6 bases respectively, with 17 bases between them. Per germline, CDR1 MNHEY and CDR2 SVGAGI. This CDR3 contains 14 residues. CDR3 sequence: CASSAGTLGQPQHF. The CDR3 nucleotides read TGTGCCAGCTCAGCAGGGACTTTGGGTCAGCCCCAGCATTTT.

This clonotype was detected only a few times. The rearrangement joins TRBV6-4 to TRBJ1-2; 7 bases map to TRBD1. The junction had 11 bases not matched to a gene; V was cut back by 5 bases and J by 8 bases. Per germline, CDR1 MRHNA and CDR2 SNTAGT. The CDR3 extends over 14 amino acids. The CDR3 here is CASSQDTGVGGYTF. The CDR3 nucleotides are TGTGCCAGCAGTCAAGATACAGGGGTCGGGGGCTACACCTTC.

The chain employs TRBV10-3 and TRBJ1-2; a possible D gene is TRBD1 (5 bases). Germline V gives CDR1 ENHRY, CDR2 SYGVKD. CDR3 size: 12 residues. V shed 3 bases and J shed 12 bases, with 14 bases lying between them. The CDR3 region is CAISDQGWGNTF. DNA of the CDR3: TGTGCCATCAGTGACCAGGGTTGGGGCAACACCTTC.

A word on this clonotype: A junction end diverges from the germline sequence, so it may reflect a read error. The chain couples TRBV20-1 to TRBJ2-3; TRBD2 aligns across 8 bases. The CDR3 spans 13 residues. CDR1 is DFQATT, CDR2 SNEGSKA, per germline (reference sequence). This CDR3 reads CGARSGSDYTQYF. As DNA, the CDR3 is TGCGGTGCAAGGAGCGGGAGTGACTATACGCAGTATTTT.

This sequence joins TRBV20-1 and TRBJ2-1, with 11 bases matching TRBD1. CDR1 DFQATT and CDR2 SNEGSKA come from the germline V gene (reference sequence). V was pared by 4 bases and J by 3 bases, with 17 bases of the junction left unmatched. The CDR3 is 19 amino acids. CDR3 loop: CSAIGQGQGVFTVYNEQFF. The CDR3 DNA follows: TGCAGTGCTATCGGCCAGGGACAGGGGGTGTTCACGGTCTACAATGAGCAGTTCTTC.

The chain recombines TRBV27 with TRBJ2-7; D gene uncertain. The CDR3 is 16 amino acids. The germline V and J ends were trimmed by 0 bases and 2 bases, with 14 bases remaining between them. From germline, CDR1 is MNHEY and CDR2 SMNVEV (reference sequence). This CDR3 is CASSLSSGRPPYEQYF. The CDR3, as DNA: TGTGCCAGCAGTTTATCATCAGGACGGCCACCCTACGAGCAGTACTTC.